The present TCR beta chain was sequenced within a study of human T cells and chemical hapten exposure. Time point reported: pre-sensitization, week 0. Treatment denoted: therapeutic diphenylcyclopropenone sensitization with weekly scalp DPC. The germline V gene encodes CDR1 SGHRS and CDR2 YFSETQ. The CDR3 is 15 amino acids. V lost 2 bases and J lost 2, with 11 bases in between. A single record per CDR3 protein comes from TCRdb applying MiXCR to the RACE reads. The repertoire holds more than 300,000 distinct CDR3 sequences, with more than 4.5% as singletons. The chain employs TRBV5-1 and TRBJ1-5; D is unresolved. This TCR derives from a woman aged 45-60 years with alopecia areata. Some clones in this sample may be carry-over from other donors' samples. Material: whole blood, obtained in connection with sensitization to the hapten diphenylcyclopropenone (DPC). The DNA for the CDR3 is TGCGCCAGCAGCTTTGGAGGGATCGGCAATCAGCCCCAGCATTTT. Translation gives CASSFGGIGNQPQHF.